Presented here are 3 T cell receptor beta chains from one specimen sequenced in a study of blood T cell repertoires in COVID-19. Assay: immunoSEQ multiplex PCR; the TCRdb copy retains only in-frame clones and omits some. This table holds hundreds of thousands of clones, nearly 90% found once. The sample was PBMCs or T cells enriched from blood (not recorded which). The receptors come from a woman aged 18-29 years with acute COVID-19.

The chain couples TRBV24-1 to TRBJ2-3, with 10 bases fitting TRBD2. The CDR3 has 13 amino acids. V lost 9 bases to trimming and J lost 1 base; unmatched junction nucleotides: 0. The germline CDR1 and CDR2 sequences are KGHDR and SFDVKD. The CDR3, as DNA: TGTGCCACCGGGACTAGCGGCACAGATACGCAGTATTTT. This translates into CATGTSGTDTQYF.

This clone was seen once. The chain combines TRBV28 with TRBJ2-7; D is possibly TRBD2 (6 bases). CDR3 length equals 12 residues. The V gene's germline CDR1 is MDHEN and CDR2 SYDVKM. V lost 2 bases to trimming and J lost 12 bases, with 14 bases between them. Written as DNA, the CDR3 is TGTGCCAGCAGTTTAAGGGCGGGACCTGGGTACTTC. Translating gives CASSLRAGPGYF.

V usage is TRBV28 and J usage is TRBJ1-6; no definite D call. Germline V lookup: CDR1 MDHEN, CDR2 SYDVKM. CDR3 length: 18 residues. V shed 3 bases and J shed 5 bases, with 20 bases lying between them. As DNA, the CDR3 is TGTGCCAGCAGTTTTTCAGTTGGAGTTAACGAGGATAATTCACCCCTCCACTTT. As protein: CASSFSVGVNEDNSPLHF.